The rows below give T cell receptor beta chains drawn from one sample of a study of blood T cells in healthy people across ages. TCRdb independently ran MiXCR on the 5' RACE reads; one entry per CDR3 protein. The table shows about 640,000 distinct CDR3 sequences, with 58% occurring only once. Sequenced material: blood. The receptors here all came from a man in his 60s in good health. CDR3s include the opening cysteine and the closing phenylalanine or tryptophan. A D gene is named only where the DNA matches it firmly. A clone size is listed for some rows: how often the clone was seen (once, few, many), or a class if it is expanded.

D: .
J: TRBJ1-1
size: .
V: TRBV5-1
DNA: TGCGCCAGCAGCGGGGGGTCCGGGACCACTGAAGCTTTCTTT
CDR3: CASSGGSGTTEAFF

D: TRBD2
J: TRBJ2-1
size: .
V: TRBV7-2
DNA: TGTGCCAGCAGCTTAGAGCGGGGCCTATACAATGAGCAGTTCTTC
CDR3: CASSLERGLYNEQFF

D: .
J: TRBJ2-7
size: .
V: TRBV29-1
DNA: TGCAGCGTTGTTTCGCAGCCCTACGAGCAGTACTTC
CDR3: CSVVSQPYEQYF

D: TRBD1
J: TRBJ1-2
size: .
V: TRBV28
DNA: TGTGCCAGCAGACAGACAGGGGTGGGCTATGGCTACACCTTC
CDR3: CASRQTGVGYGYTF

D: .
J: TRBJ2-5
size: .
V: TRBV25-1
DNA: TGTGCCAGCAGTGAGAGGGAACGACAAGAGACCCAGTACTTC
CDR3: CASSERERQETQYF

D: TRBD1
J: TRBJ2-1
size: .
V: TRBV20-1
DNA: TGCAGTGCTAGAGCTGGACAGGGGGCCGGCGATGAGCAGTTCTTC
CDR3: CSARAGQGAGDEQFF

D: .
J: TRBJ1-2
size: few
V: TRBV21-1
DNA: TGTGCCAGCAGCGGAGGACAGGGGCGGGACTATGGCTACACCTTC
CDR3: CASSGGQGRDYGYTF

D: .
J: TRBJ1-1
size: once
V: TRBV20-1
DNA: TGCAGTGCTAGTTATGCCACTGAAGCTTTCTTT
CDR3: CSASYATEAFF

D: TRBD1
J: TRBJ1-6
size: few
V: TRBV4-1
DNA: TGCGCCAGCAGCCAAGATATACAGGGGAGTAATTCACCCCTCCACTTT
CDR3: CASSQDIQGSNSPLHF

D: .
J: TRBJ1-6
size: few
V: TRBV5-1
DNA: TGCGCCAGCAGCTTGGGAGAGGGAAACTCACCCCTCCACTTT
CDR3: CASSLGEGNSPLHF

D: .
J: TRBJ2-7
size: many
V: TRBV4-2
DNA: TGTGCCAGCAGCCAAGCGAGGGGCAGCGGCTACGAGCAGTACTTC
CDR3: CASSQARGSGYEQYF

D: .
J: TRBJ1-2
size: once
V: TRBV5-5
DNA: TGTGCCAGCAGCCCGGACAGCACTAACTATGGCTACACCTTC
CDR3: CASSPDSTNYGYTF

D: .
J: TRBJ2-3
size: .
V: TRBV30
DNA: TGTGCCTGGAGTGTACGCTCTACGCAGTATTTT
CDR3: CAWSVRSTQYF

D: TRBD1
J: TRBJ1-6
size: .
V: TRBV27
DNA: TGTGCCAGCAGTTTATCGACTCCGGGACAGGGACCCCTCCACTTT
CDR3: CASSLSTPGQGPLHF

D: .
J: TRBJ1-2
size: .
V: TRBV4-2
DNA: TGTGCCAGCAGCCAAGATCCGGGGGAAGTGGATGGCTACACCTTC
CDR3: CASSQDPGEVDGYTF

D: .
J: TRBJ2-5
size: once
V: TRBV6-1
DNA: TGTGCCAGGTTAAGGGGGTCTTGCCAAGAGACCCAGTACTTC
CDR3: CARLRGSCQETQYF

D: .
J: TRBJ2-7
size: .
V: TRBV5-1
DNA: TGCGCCAGCAGAGGACAGTCCTACGAGCAGTACTTC
CDR3: CASRGQSYEQYF

D: .
J: TRBJ1-4
size: few
V: TRBV4-2
DNA: TGTGCCAGCAGCCAAGATCAGGGTTCGAATGAAAAACTGTTTTTT
CDR3: CASSQDQGSNEKLFF

D: TRBD2
J: TRBJ2-3
size: .
V: TRBV4-2
DNA: TGTGCCAGCAGCCAAATCCGGGGGGGCCGGACAGATACGCAGTATTTT
CDR3: CASSQIRGGRTDTQYF

D: TRBD1
J: TRBJ1-5
size: .
V: TRBV29-1
DNA: TGCAGCGTCGCACAGGGGACCAATCAGCCCCAGCATTTT
CDR3: CSVAQGTNQPQHF

D: TRBD2
J: TRBJ2-7
size: .
V: TRBV4-2
DNA: TGTGCCAGCGGGGGGACTAGAAGTTCCGAGCAGTACTTC
CDR3: CASGGTRSSEQYF

D: .
J: TRBJ1-2
size: few
V: TRBV12-1
DNA: TGTGCCAGCAGCAATGGTCCTGGACATGGCTACACCTTC
CDR3: CASSNGPGHGYTF

D: .
J: TRBJ1-6
size: .
V: TRBV19
DNA: TGTGCCAGTAGTATAGGGACCTTCTACGATTCACCCCTCCACTTT
CDR3: CASSIGTFYDSPLHF